This TCR beta chain originates from a study of T cell repertoires in ileal Crohn's disease. Study information: Biopsies of the neoterminal ileum at postoperative colonoscopy form M6 samples.

Comments on this clone: Its antigen is unidentified.

The V and J ends lost 5 bases and 4 bases, in that order; junction bases with no gene match: 7. This CDR3 region has 17 residues. The V gene's germline CDR1 is LNHDA and CDR2 SQIVND (reference sequence). Roughly 0.55 micrograms of biopsy DNA per sample underwent TCRB immunosequencing. The repertoire was sequenced with immunoSEQ multiplex PCR; TCRdb's copy has only in-frame clones and lacks some. The table lists about 11,000 clones, 60% to 85% of them singletons. Study-wide findings and caveats: Sorted CD8 T cells held more high-frequency clones than CD4.

Time point given: neoterminal ileum biopsy at postoperative endoscopy, about 6 months after surgery. The clonotype originates from an adult with Crohn's disease. Sequenced sample: ileal tissue. The chain carries TRBV19 and TRBJ2-1, with 14 bases lining up with TRBD2. CDR3 bases: TGTGCCAGTAGTGTTCCGGGACTAGCGGGGGCATACAATGAGCAGTTCTTC. Its translation: CASSVPGLAGAYNEQFF.